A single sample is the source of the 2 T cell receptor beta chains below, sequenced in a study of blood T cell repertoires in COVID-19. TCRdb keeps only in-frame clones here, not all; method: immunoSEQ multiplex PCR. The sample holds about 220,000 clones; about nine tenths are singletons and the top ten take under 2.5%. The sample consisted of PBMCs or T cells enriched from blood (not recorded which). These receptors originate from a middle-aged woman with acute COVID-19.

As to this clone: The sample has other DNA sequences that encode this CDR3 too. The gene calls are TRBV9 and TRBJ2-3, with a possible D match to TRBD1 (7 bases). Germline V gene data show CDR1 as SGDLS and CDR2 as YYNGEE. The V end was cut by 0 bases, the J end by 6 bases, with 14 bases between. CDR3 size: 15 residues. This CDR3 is CASSVAGGRGDTQYF. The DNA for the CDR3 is TGTGCCAGCAGCGTAGCCGGGGGCAGGGGGGATACGCAGTATTTT.

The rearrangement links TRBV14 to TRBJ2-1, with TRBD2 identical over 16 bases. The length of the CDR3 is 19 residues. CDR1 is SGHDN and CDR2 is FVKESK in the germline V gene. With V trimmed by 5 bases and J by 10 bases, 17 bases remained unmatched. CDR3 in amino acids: CASSSFPGLAGGPFNEQFF. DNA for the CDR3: TGTGCCAGCAGCTCCTTTCCGGGACTAGCGGGAGGGCCTTTTAACGAGCAGTTCTTC.